The table lists the clone carrying this T cell receptor beta chain with a count of one. Its antigen is currently unknown. These data originate in a study of lymphopenia after photon versus proton radiotherapy. Assay used: immunoSEQ multiplex PCR; TCRdb lists only in-frame clones, some missing. The data contain 20,000 to 30,000 clones, 70% to 85% of them singletons. General study points: Only patients who died were analyzed for survival; proton advantage is unproven. After lymphocyte nadir, photon-treated repertoires showed oligoclonal expansion, especially CD8+ Temra. Larger post-nadir TCR diversity loss correlated inversely with survival in deceased patients. Photon-treated patients lost naive T cells and TCR diversity; proton-treated stayed stable.

The receptor was isolated from a woman aged 70-85 years with pancreatic cancer. Sequencing was performed on peripheral blood, taken from a patient treated with proton-based radiotherapy.

The CDR3 DNA follows: TGTGCCATCAGTACGGGTGTCCACGAGCAGTACTTC. Protein product: CAISTGVHEQYF. The chain carries TRBV10-3 and TRBJ2-7; no definite D call. This CDR3 region has 12 residues. Germline lookup yields CDR1 ENHRY and CDR2 SYGVKD. Trimming cost V 5 bases and J 5 bases, with 10 bases left between them.